These T cell receptor beta chains were read from a single sample in a study of beta chain features in type 1 diabetes. Data came from immunoSEQ multiplex PCR; TCRdb stores just in-frame clones and leaves some out. The sample lists hundreds of thousands of clones, 14% occurring once. Sequenced material: central memory CD4+ T cells from blood. The receptor set was obtained from a man aged 25 to 40 in good health. Both conserved end residues are part of each CDR3. The D gene is left open where the match is weak. Rows may omit the clone size; those that give it use once, few, many or a size class.

>TRBJ2-1|many|TRBV9|-
CASSSPNLPSFF
TGTGCCAGCAGCTCCCCAAACTTGCCCTCGTTCTTC
>TRBJ2-3|-|TRBV6-9|TRBD2
CASSYSAGARLSSTDTQYF
TGTGCCAGCAGTTATTCCGCGGGAGCTAGGTTAAGTAGCACAGATACGCAGTATTTT
>TRBJ1-5|few|TRBV7-9|-
CASSLGGRAAVFSNQPQHF
TGTGCCAGCAGCTTAGGTGGCAGGGCCGCCGTTTTTAGCAATCAGCCCCAGCATTTT
>TRBJ1-2|-|TRBV5-1|-
CASSSVGEIDTF
TGCGCCAGCAGCTCAGTGGGGGAGATCGACACCTTC
>TRBJ2-2|-|TRBV6-4|TRBD1
CASSAEQGLAGELFF
TGTGCCAGCAGTGCGGAACAGGGGTTGGCCGGGGAGCTGTTTTTT
>TRBJ2-2|-|TRBV7-9|-
CASSFGRVDGELFF
TGTGCCAGCAGCTTTGGCAGGGTGGACGGGGAGCTGTTTTTT
>TRBJ1-6|-|TRBV6-5|-
CASSEVRLNSPLHF
TGTGCCAGCAGTGAGGTGCGGCTAAATTCACCCCTCCACTTT
>TRBJ2-5|few|TRBV13|-
CASSGIIQETQYF
TGTGCCAGCAGCGGCATCATACAAGAGACCCAGTACTTC
>TRBJ1-1|-|TRBV7-9|-
CASSLGSGNTEAFF
TGTGCCAGCAGCTTAGGTTCCGGAAACACTGAAGCTTTCTTT
>TRBJ2-7|-|TRBV27|-
CASSLSRGSSYEQYF
TGTGCCAGCAGTTTATCCCGCGGTAGCTCCTACGAGCAGTACTTC
>TRBJ1-2|few|TRBV28|TRBD1
CASSSLGQGARGYTF
TGTGCCAGCAGTTCTCTCGGACAGGGGGCGCGCGGCTACACCTTC
>TRBJ1-2|-|TRBV29-1|-
CSAPSEGRRDGYTF
TGCAGCGCTCCGTCCGAGGGGCGCCGAGATGGCTACACCTTC
>TRBJ2-7|-|TRBV6-6|-
CASTPTGSYEQYF
TGTGCCAGCACTCCCACAGGGTCCTACGAGCAGTACTTC
>TRBJ2-3|few|TRBV9|-
CASSVEEGRSGDTQYF
TGTGCCAGCAGCGTAGAGGAGGGGCGGTCCGGAGATACGCAGTATTTT
>TRBJ2-7|few|TRBV7-9|-
CASSHSYEQYF
TGTGCCAGCAGTCACAGCTACGAGCAGTACTTC
>TRBJ2-2|-|TRBV7-7|TRBD2
CASSLELAGVGGELFF
TGTGCTAGCAGCCTTGAACTAGCGGGAGTCGGCGGGGAGCTGTTTTTT
>TRBJ2-5|few|TRBV18|-
CASSRAGGFDETQYF
TGTGCCAGCTCGCGTGCTGGGGGGTTCGACGAGACCCAGTACTTC
>TRBJ2-7|-|TRBV5-6|TRBD1
CASSFARTGGREQYF
TGTGCCAGCAGTTTCGCACGTACAGGGGGAAGGGAGCAGTACTTC
>TRBJ2-2|-|TRBV13|-
CASSLAGRDAYTGELFF
TGTGCCAGCAGCTTAGCGGGTAGGGATGCGTACACCGGGGAGCTGTTTTTT
>TRBJ2-3|-|TRBV30|-
CALFRGRGPSTDTQYF
TGTGCCTTATTTCGGGGACGCGGGCCTAGCACAGATACGCAGTATTTT
>TRBJ2-5|few|TRBV6-5|TRBD2
CASSYSTSGRETQYF
TGTGCCAGCAGTTACTCGACTAGCGGGAGAGAGACCCAGTACTTC
>TRBJ2-3|-|TRBV25-1|-
CASSEPRAGTDTQYF
TGTGCCAGCAGTGAACCGAGGGCCGGCACAGATACGCAGTATTTT
>TRBJ2-7|-|TRBV6-5|-
CASSSAGTEQYF
TGTGCCAGCAGTTCTGCAGGGACCGAGCAGTACTTC
>TRBJ2-3|few|TRBV7-2|-
CASSLDRGSTDTQYF
TGTGCCAGCAGCTTAGATCGGGGGAGCACAGATACGCAGTATTTT
>TRBJ2-3|-|TRBV19|TRBD2
CASSLGLATDTQYF
TGTGCCAGTAGTTTAGGACTAGCGACAGATACGCAGTATTTT
>TRBJ2-1|-|TRBV7-3|TRBD2
CASSGGLAGDHEQFF
TGTGCCAGCAGCGGGGGACTAGCGGGAGACCATGAGCAGTTCTTC
>TRBJ1-1|-|TRBV9|-
CASSVEVSGTEAFF
TGTGCCAGCAGCGTAGAAGTCTCAGGGACTGAAGCTTTCTTT
>TRBJ1-5|-|TRBV27|-
CASTPHTPNQPQHF
TGTGCCAGCACCCCCCACACGCCTAATCAGCCCCAGCATTTT
>TRBJ1-3|-|TRBV5-1|-
CASSDSSGNTIYF
TGCGCCAGCAGCGACAGCTCTGGAAACACCATATATTTT
>TRBJ2-4|-|TRBV28|TRBD1
CASSPSGQGPDIQYF
TGTGCCAGCAGTCCCTCGGGACAGGGTCCGGACATTCAGTACTTC
>TRBJ2-7|-|TRBV18|-
CASSPQREWEQYF
TGTGCCAGCTCACCACAGAGGGAATGGGAGCAGTACTTC
>TRBJ2-7|-|TRBV10-3|-
CAISEAGDEQYF
TGTGCCATCAGTGAAGCAGGGGACGAGCAGTACTTC
>TRBJ1-1|-|TRBV11-2|TRBD1
CASSVDRDTEAFF
TGTGCCAGCAGCGTCGACAGGGACACTGAAGCTTTCTTT